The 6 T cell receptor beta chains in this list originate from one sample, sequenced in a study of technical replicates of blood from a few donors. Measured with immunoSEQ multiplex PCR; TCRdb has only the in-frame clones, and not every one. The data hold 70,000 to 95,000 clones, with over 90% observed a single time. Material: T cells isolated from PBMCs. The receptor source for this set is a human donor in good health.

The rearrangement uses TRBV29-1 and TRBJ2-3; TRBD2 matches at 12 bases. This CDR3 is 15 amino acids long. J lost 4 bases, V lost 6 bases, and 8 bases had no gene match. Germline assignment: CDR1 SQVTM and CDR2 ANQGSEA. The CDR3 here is CSVGASGRASDTQYF. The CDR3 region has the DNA TGCAGCGTGGGGGCTAGCGGGAGGGCCTCAGATACGCAGTATTTT.

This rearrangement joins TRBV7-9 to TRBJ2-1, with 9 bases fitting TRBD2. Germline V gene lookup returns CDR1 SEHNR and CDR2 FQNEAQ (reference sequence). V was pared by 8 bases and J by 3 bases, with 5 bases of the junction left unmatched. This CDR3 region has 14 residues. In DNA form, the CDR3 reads TGTGCCAGCTTAGAGACTAGCGGCTACAATGAGCAGTTCTTC. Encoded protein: CASLETSGYNEQFF.

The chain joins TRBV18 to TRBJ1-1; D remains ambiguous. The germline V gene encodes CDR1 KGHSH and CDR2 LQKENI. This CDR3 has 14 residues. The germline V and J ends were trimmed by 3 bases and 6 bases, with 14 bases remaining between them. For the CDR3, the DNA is TGTGCCAGCTCACCGGCCCTGGAGGAGGCTGAAGCTTTCTTT. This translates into CASSPALEEAEAFF.

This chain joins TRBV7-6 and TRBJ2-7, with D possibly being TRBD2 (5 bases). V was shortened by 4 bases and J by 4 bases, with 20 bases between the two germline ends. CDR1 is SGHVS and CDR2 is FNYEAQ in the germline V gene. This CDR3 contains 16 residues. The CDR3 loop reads CASSSHRPGPGYEQYF. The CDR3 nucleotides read TGTGCCAGCAGCTCCCATCGCCCGGGTCCGGGGTACGAGCAGTACTTC.

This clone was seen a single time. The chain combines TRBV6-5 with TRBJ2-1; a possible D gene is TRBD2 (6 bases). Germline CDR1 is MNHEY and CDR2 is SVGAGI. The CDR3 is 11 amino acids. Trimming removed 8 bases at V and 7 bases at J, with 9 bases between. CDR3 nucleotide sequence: TGTGCCAGCTTAGGAGGGAATGAGCAGTTCTTC. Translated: CASLGGNEQFF.

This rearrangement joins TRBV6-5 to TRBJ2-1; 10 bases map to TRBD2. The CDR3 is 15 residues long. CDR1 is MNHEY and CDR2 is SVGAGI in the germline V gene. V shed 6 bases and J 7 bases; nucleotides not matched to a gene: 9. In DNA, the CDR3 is TGTGCCAGCAGAGCACTAGCGGGGCCCCGAAATGAGCAGTTCTTC. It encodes CASRALAGPRNEQFF.